Presented here are 14 T cell receptor beta chains from one specimen sequenced in a study of blood T cell repertoires in COVID-19. This table comes from immunoSEQ multiplex PCR, and its TCRdb copy is limited to in-frame clones, with some not included. Of about 260,000 clones in the sample, about 89% were seen once. The sample comprised peripheral blood. These receptors all stem from a man aged 40-49 years with active or convalescent COVID-19.

The chain joins TRBV5-4 to TRBJ1-5; TRBD1 is a possible D gene (6 bases). V lost 4 bases, J lost 4 bases, and 12 bases lay in between. The germline gives CDR1 SGHNT, CDR2 YYREEE (reference sequence). The CDR3 runs to 14 residues. CDR3 region: CASSHDRQNQPQHF. In nucleotides, the CDR3 is TGTGCCAGCAGCCATGACAGGCAAAATCAGCCCCAGCATTTT.

This clone was counted once. The gene calls are TRBV2 and TRBJ1-1, with TRBD1 matching 7 bases. Germline lookup yields CDR1 SNHLY and CDR2 FYNNEI. The V segment lost 7 bases and the J segment 0 bases; nucleotides outside the gene matches: 5. The CDR3 has 14 residues. DNA of the CDR3: TGTGCCAGCAATAAGGGACAGCTGAACACTGAAGCTTTCTTT. This encodes CASNKGQLNTEAFF. Variable domain in full (rest from reference TRBV2 and TRBJ1-1): EPEVTQTPSHQVTQMGQEVILRCVPISNHLYFYWYRQILGQKVEFLVSFYNNEISEKSEIFDDQFSVERPDGSNFTLKIRSTKLEDSAMYFCASNKGQLNTEAFFGQGTRLTVV.

This chain links TRBV6-5 with TRBJ1-5, with a possible D match to TRBD1 (6 bases). The CDR3 spans 14 residues. Germline V gene data show CDR1 as MNHEY and CDR2 as SVGAGI. Trimming shortened V by 6 bases and J by 4 bases, and 13 bases separated the two germline ends. Here the CDR3 DNA reads TGTGCCAGCAGAACAGACAGGTCAAATCAGCCCCAGCATTTT. It codes for CASRTDRSNQPQHF.

Only one count was recorded for this clone. The chain employs TRBV7-9 and TRBJ2-3; the D gene is possibly TRBD2 (5 bases). The V end lost 4 bases, the J end lost 0 bases, and 11 bases lay between the germline ends. The CDR3 is 15 residues long. The V gene's germline CDR1 is SEHNR and CDR2 FQNEAQ (reference sequence). The CDR3 sequence is CASSWKTGSTDTQYF. DNA of the CDR3: TGTGCCAGCAGCTGGAAGACGGGAAGCACAGATACGCAGTATTTT.

The chain is built from TRBV3-1 (or the pseudogene TRBV3-2) and TRBJ1-1, with D possibly matching TRBD1 (6 bases). The V and J ends lost 10 bases and 7 bases respectively, with 19 bases between them. This CDR3 has 13 amino acids. Germline lookup yields CDR1 LGHDT and CDR2 YNNKEL (reference sequence). CDR3 sequence (DNA): TGTGCCACTTCTGCTTTCAGGGGAATTGAAGCTTTCTTT. Translated: CATSAFRGIEAFF.

This clone was observed once. The J gene is TRBJ1-1, the V gene TRBV7-6; TRBD1 aligns across 7 bases. The trim removed 8 bases at V and 4 bases at J, leaving 13 bases unmatched. The CDR3 has 15 amino acids. Germline V CDR1 and CDR2: SGHVS, FNYEAQ. Here the CDR3 reads CASGRDSIEGTEAFF. CDR3 in DNA: TGTGCCAGCGGCCGGGACAGTATTGAAGGCACTGAAGCTTTCTTT.

This clone was seen at least ten times. The gene calls are TRBV19 and TRBJ1-3; D is unclear. CDR3 size: 14 residues. With 5 bases removed from V and 0 bases from J, the gap between germline ends came to 8 bases. CDR1 is LNHDA, CDR2 SQIVND, per germline (reference sequence). The CDR3 spells CASSPAVSGNTIYF. The DNA of the CDR3 is TGTGCCAGTAGTCCCGCAGTCTCTGGAAACACCATATATTTT.

The genes are TRBV5-1 and TRBJ1-1; D call uncertain. The CDR3 is made up of 15 amino acids. V lost 4 bases and J 1 base, leaving 14 bases between the germline ends. CDR1 SGHRS and CDR2 YFSETQ come from the germline V gene. The CDR3, as DNA: TGCGCCAGCAGCGCCGATCCGGGAAGGAACACTGAAGCTTTCTTT. This codes for CASSADPGRNTEAFF.

This clone was seen once. The chain uses TRBV6-4 and TRBJ2-2; TRBD2 might be the D (5 bases). The V end was cut by 7 bases, the J end by 7 bases, with 13 bases between. Germline CDR1 reads MRHNA; CDR2 reads SNTAGT. The CDR3 loop spans 13 amino acids. This CDR3 is CASTAEVSGELFF. The CDR3 region has the DNA TGTGCCAGCACTGCGGAGGTGAGCGGGGAGCTGTTTTTT.

The rearrangement links TRBV10-3 to TRBJ2-7; TRBD2 aligns across 8 bases. The CDR3 has 14 amino acids. V lost 4 bases and J lost 6; bases outside the gene matches: 8. Germline assignment: CDR1 ENHRY and CDR2 SYGVKD. CDR3 coding DNA: TGTGCCATCAGTGGAACCGGGGGGGTTGGCGAGCAGTACTTC. Encoded protein: CAISGTGGVGEQYF.

The chain is built from TRBV21-1 and TRBJ2-7; TRBD1, the table's D call, lacks a check against the DNA. TRBV21-1 constitutes a pseudogene. CDR3 length: 12 amino acids. The chain's CDR3 is CASHLARYEQYF. The CDR3 region has the DNA TGTGCCAGCCATCTGGCACGCTACGAGCAGTACTTC.

The chain combines TRBV6-5 with TRBJ1-2; 9 nucleotides agree with TRBD1. Germline CDR1 and CDR2: MNHEY and SVGAGI. With V trimmed by 6 bases and J by 8 bases, 10 bases remained unmatched. CDR3 size: 14 residues. CDR3 coding DNA: TGTGCCAGCAGCCCGGGACAGGGCATGAGAGGCTACACCTTC. Protein: CASSPGQGMRGYTF.

The genes are TRBV7-6 and TRBJ2-2; 10 bases are shared with TRBD2. This CDR3 spans 20 amino acids. Germline V CDR1 and CDR2: SGHVS, FNYEAQ. V lost 1 base to trimming and J lost 0 bases; unmatched junction nucleotides: 11. The CDR3 reads CASSLVATSGIHPNTGELFF. CDR3 bases: TGTGCCAGCAGCTTAGTGGCCACTAGCGGGATCCATCCGAACACCGGGGAGCTGTTTTTT.

This sequence joins TRBV30 and TRBJ2-5, with 12 bases fitting TRBD1. CDR1 and CDR2 from the germline V gene are GTSNPN and SVGIG (reference sequence). The J segment lost 5 bases and the V segment lost 5 bases, leaving 3 bases of the junction unmatched. The CDR3 sequence is 13 residues long. CDR3 sequence (DNA): TGTGCCTGGGGGACAGGGGGCGCGGAGACCCAGTACTTC. Encoded protein: CAWGTGGAETQYF.